This T cell receptor beta chain was captured by sequencing in a study of OX40 agonist ivuxolimab in advanced cancers. The wider study: Patients were dosed intravenously with ivuxolimab at 0.01 to 10 mg/kg every 2 weeks. Three individuals attained partial responses, comprising one hepatocellular carcinoma case and two cutaneous melanoma cases. Study-wide findings and caveats: Some nonresponders likewise displayed low normalized T-cell clonal expansion.

Trimming pared 5 bases from V and 0 bases from J, leaving 13 bases between. Germline V gene sequence: CDR1 SGHTA, CDR2 FQGNSA. The CDR3 sequence is 15 residues long. Profiled with immunoSEQ multiplex PCR; TCRdb holds only in-frame clones, not every one. This sample yields tens of thousands of clones, of which approximately 80% are seen a single time; over 0.95% belongs to the top ten. Autoimmune disease history or systemic immunosuppression meant exclusion. On this clone itself: Its antigen is unidentified.

The sequenced sample was CD4+ or CD8+ T cells sorted from blood, obtained in a trial of the OX40 agonist ivuxolimab. The sequence was obtained from an adult with an advanced solid tumor such as melanoma, head and neck, liver or kidney cancer. The V and J genes are TRBV7-2 and TRBJ1-1; D is possibly TRBD1 (5 bases). This CDR3 reads CASSPLAGVNTEAFF. Written as DNA, the CDR3 is TGTGCCAGCAGCCCCCTGGCGGGGGTGAACACTGAAGCTTTCTTT. Combining the CDR3 with reference TRBV7-2 and TRBJ1-1 gives the whole variable domain GAGVSQSPSNKVTEKGKDVELRCDPISGHTALYWYRQSLGQGLEFLIYFQGNSAPDKSGLPSDRFSAERTGGSVSTLTIQRTQQEDSAVYLCASSPLAGVNTEAFFGQGTRLTVV.